The 5 T cell receptor beta chains in this list originate from one sample, sequenced in a study of PD-1 blockade in classical Hodgkin lymphoma. Sequencing used immunoSEQ multiplex PCR; TCRdb keeps in-frame clones, though not all of them. The table shows more than 35,000 clones, with 76% occurring only once. With no exception, relapse followed autologous stem cell transplantation in all patients, and brentuximab vedotin exposure varied. Material: peripheral blood mononuclear cells (PBMCs), obtained at baseline. The receptors come from a human donor with classical Hodgkin lymphoma.

This clone showed up just a few times. The rearrangement uses TRBV28 and TRBJ1-1; maybe TRBD1 (5 bases). Trimming took 3 bases from V and 3 from J, leaving 14 bases between them. The germline gives CDR1 MDHEN, CDR2 SYDVKM. There are 15 residues in the CDR3. Here the CDR3 reads CASSFLGGGDTEAFF. The DNA of the CDR3 is TGTGCCAGCAGTTTCCTGGGGGGTGGGGACACTGAAGCTTTCTTT.

J is TRBJ2-7 and V is TRBV6-1; possibly TRBD1 for D (6 bases). This CDR3 has 15 residues. CDR1 is MNHNS and CDR2 is SASEGT in the germline V gene. The germline V and J ends were trimmed by 1 base and 0 bases, with 10 bases remaining between them. This chain's CDR3 is CASSEGTADSYEQYF. CDR3 DNA sequence: TGTGCCAGCAGTGAAGGGACAGCGGACTCCTACGAGCAGTACTTC.

This rearrangement joins TRBV7-9 to TRBJ1-1; perhaps TRBD1 as D (6 bases). Germline V gene lookup returns CDR1 SEHNR and CDR2 FQNEAQ (reference sequence). There are 13 residues in the CDR3. Trimming removed 5 bases from V and 7 bases from J, with 14 bases in between. The CDR3 DNA reads as TGTGCCAGCAGCCAGGACAGCTGGGGTGAAGCTTTCTTT. It encodes CASSQDSWGEAFF.

The chain joins TRBV6-5 to TRBJ2-2; D not resolved. Germline V gene data show CDR1 as MNHEY and CDR2 as SVGAGI. The V end lost 7 bases, the J end lost 8 bases, and 11 bases lay between the germline ends. This CDR3 comprises 12 residues. The CDR3 DNA is TGTGCCAGCACCTTTTGGCCAGGGGAGCTGTTTTTT. It encodes CASTFWPGELFF.

The V gene is TRBV5-1, the J gene TRBJ2-7; no clear D. The V and J ends lost 0 bases and 0 bases respectively, with 10 bases between them. CDR1 and CDR2 from the germline V gene are SGHRS and YFSETQ. This CDR3 is built from 15 residues. CDR3 DNA sequence: TGCGCCAGCAGCTTGGAGGTCGGATCCTCCTACGAGCAGTACTTC. This gives the protein CASSLEVGSSYEQYF. Looking up the rest from reference TRBV5-1 and TRBJ2-7 gives the full variable domain: KAGVTQTPRYLIKTRGQQVTLSCSPISGHRSVSWYQQTPGQGLQFLFEYFSETQRNKGNFPGRFSGRQFSNSRSEMNVSTLELGDSALYLCASSLEVGSSYEQYFGPGTRLTVT.